The clone carrying this TCR beta chain showed up just a few times. These data come from a study of early T cells in non-severe SARS-CoV-2 infection. Researchers attached unique molecular identifiers to individual cDNA molecules. A single record per CDR3 protein comes from TCRdb applying MiXCR to the 5' RACE reads. This repertoire shows about 31,000 distinct CDR3 sequences, roughly 7.1% found once; its top ten account for 10% to 15%. This CDR3 has 16 residues. The V and J ends lost 4 bases and 8 bases, in that order; junction bases with no gene match: 8. From germline, CDR1 is LNHNV and CDR2 YYDKDF (reference sequence).

The chain combines TRBV15 with TRBJ2-1; 13 nucleotides match TRBD2. The specimen comprised whole blood, sampled at baseline. The TCR originated in an adult who was a healthcare worker with PCR-confirmed SARS-CoV-2 infection or an uninfected control (not recorded which). CDR3 DNA sequence: TGTGCCACCAGCAAGTGGACTAGCGGGAGTTCCTATGAGCAGTTCTTC. Its translation: CATSKWTSGSSYEQFF.